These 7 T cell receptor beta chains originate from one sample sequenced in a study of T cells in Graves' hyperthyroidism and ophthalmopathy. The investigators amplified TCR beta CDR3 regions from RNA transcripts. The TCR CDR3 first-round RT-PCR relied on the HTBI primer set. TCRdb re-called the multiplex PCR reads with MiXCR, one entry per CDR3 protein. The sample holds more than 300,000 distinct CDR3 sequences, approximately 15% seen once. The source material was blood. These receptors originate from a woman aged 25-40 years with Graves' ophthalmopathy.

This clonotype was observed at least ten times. CDR3 sequence: CASRQIPQETQYF. CDR3 in DNA: TGTGCCAGTCGCCAGATCCCTCAAGAGACCCAGTACTTC. The chain has TRBV28 and TRBJ2-5; D unclear. Germline assignment: CDR1 MDHEN and CDR2 SYDVKM. This CDR3 region has 13 residues. V dropped 9 bases and J dropped 2 bases, with 13 bases sitting between them.

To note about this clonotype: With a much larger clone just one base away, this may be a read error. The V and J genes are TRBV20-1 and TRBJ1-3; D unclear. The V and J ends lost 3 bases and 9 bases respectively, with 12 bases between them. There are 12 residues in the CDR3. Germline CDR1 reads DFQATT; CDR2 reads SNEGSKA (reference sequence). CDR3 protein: CSASTPGSTIYF. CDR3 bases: TGCAGTGCTAGCACCCCGGGGAGCACCATATATTTT.

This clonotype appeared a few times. Written as DNA, the CDR3 is TGTGCCAGCAGTTTATTTGGGCCATCCAGGGGGCGCGACAATGAGCAGTTCTTC. Its translation: CASSLFGPSRGRDNEQFF. V and J are TRBV27 and TRBJ2-1; 8 positions match TRBD1. CDR1 is MNHEY and CDR2 is SMNVEV in the germline V gene (reference sequence). The CDR3 has 18 residues. V dropped 1 base and J dropped 5; count of bases not matched to a gene: 13.

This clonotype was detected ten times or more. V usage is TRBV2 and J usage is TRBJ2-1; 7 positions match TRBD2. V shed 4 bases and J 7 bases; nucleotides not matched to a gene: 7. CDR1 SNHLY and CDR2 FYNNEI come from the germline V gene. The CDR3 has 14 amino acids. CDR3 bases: TGTGCCAGCAGTGGGGACTATACGGTTAATGAGCAGTTCTTC. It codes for CASSGDYTVNEQFF.

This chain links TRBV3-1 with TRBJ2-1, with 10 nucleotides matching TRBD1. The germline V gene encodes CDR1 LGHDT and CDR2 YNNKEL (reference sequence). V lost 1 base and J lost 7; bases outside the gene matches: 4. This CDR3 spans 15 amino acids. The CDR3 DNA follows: TGTGCCAGCAGCCAAGCGGGACAGGGGAGGAATGAGCAGTTCTTC. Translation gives CASSQAGQGRNEQFF.

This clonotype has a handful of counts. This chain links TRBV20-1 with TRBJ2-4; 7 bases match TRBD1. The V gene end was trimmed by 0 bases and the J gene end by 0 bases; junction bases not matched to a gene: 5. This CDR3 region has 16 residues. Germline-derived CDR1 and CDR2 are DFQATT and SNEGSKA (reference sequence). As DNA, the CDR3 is TGCAGTGCTAGAGATCGACAGGGTTTAGCCAAAAACATTCAGTACTTC. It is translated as CSARDRQGLAKNIQYF.

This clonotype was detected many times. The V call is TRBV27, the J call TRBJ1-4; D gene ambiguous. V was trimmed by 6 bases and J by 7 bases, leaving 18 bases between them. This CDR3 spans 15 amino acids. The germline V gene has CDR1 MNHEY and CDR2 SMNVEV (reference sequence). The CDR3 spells CASSPLGSVSEKLFF. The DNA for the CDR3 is TGTGCCAGCAGCCCTCTTGGGAGCGTCAGTGAAAAACTGTTTTTT.